What follows are 5 T cell receptor beta chains derived from one specimen sequenced in a study of control samples from healthy donors and cancer patients. Libraries were prepared by immunoSEQ multiplex PCR; TCRdb keeps only in-frame clonotypes and omits some of them. The table has more than 85,000 clones, about 91% seen once; the top ten hold 2.5%. Sequencing input: blood. Receptors were obtained from a young woman in good health.

The rearrangement uses TRBV28 and TRBJ1-2, with a weak D call TRBD1 (6 bases). Germline V gene sequence: CDR1 MDHEN, CDR2 SYDVKM. V shed 4 bases and J shed 8 bases, with 17 bases lying between them. The CDR3 extends over 14 amino acids. The CDR3 region is CASSYDRSSGGYTF. The CDR3 DNA sequence: TGTGCCAGCAGTTACGACAGGTCCAGCGGGGGCTACACCTTC.

The chain uses TRBV5-4 and TRBJ2-1, with 10 bases that match TRBD2. Germline lookup yields CDR1 SGHNT and CDR2 YYREEE (reference sequence). J gave up 6 bases and V 4 bases, and 10 bases lay outside the gene matches. The CDR3 consists of 16 residues. The CDR3 sequence is CASSPRLAGAANEQFF. The CDR3 nucleotides are TGTGCCAGCAGCCCCCGTCTAGCGGGAGCGGCCAATGAGCAGTTCTTC. Full variable domain (missing parts from reference TRBV5-4 and TRBJ2-1): ETGVTQSPTHLIKTRGQQVTLRCSSQSGHNTVSWYQQALGQGPQFIFQYYREEENGRGNFPPRFSGLQFPNYSSELNVNALELDDSALYLCASSPRLAGAANEQFFGPGTRLTVL.

This clone was observed once. The chain combines TRBV6-5 with TRBJ1-2; tentatively, D is TRBD1 (6 bases). CDR1 is MNHEY and CDR2 is SVGAGI in the germline V gene. This CDR3 has 14 amino acids. Deletions cut 2 bases from V and 8 bases from J, with 15 bases between. The CDR3 spells CASSYEGGIAGYTF. Here the CDR3 DNA reads TGTGCCAGCAGTTACGAGGGGGGCATAGCAGGCTACACCTTC.

The V and J genes are TRBV19 and TRBJ2-2; the D gene is possibly TRBD2 (6 bases). Per germline, CDR1 LNHDA and CDR2 SQIVND (reference sequence). The CDR3 is 15 residues long. The ends were cut back, 7 bases at V and 6 bases at J, with 18 bases in the middle. CDR3 DNA: TGTGCCAGTATGATAGGAGGGAATTGGGCCGGGGAGCTGTTTTTT. This gives the protein CASMIGGNWAGELFF.

The chain links TRBV29-1 to TRBJ2-1, with 9 bases that match TRBD1. Germline-derived CDR1 and CDR2 are SQVTM and ANQGSEA. J was trimmed by 7 bases and V by 7 bases; bases with no gene match: 11. The CDR3 runs to 14 residues. The CDR3 DNA sequence: TGCAGCGAAAGGGGACAGGGAAAGCTAAATGAGCAGTTCTTC. Its protein is CSERGQGKLNEQFF.